These 25 T cell receptor beta chains originate from one sample sequenced in a study of CD8+CD57+ T cells in acquired aplastic anemia (dated by TCRdb to between 2017 and 2018). Sequencing relied on an Illumina HiSeq 2000. Genomic DNA was used as template for profiling of TCR beta VDJ combinations and CDR3 sequences. Starting from the raw public reads, TCRdb applied fastp trimming at Q25, assembled clones with MiXCR and retained in-frame beta chains. Each CDR3 protein appears once, grouped with its most common genes and DNA. The sample records hundreds of thousands of distinct CDR3 sequences, approximately 33% of which are singletons. Clones ranked in the top ten supply 0.82% of the sample. Expansion of CD8+CD57+ cells had been shown by flow cytometry in the patients chosen for sequencing. The sample comprised sorted CD4+, CD8+, or CD8+CD57+ T cells (not recorded which) from PBMCs. The receptor set was obtained from a human donor with aplastic anemia.

The chain couples TRBV15 to TRBJ2-7, with D maybe TRBD2 (5 bases). From germline, CDR1 is LNHNV and CDR2 YYDKDF (reference sequence). V was cut by 5 bases and J by 2 bases, with 16 bases left in between. The CDR3 sequence is 15 residues long. CDR3 in DNA: TGTGCCACCAGCGGCCCCCTCCGGGGAACCTACGAGCAGTACTTC. As protein: CATSGPLRGTYEQYF.

Comment on this clonotype: It may be a read error: a sequence one base away is much more abundant. This chain links TRBV24-1 with TRBJ2-5; TRBD2 might be the D (5 bases). This CDR3 contains 13 residues. The germline V gene encodes CDR1 KGHDR and CDR2 SFDVKD. The CDR3 here is CATSRTFQEAQYF. As DNA, the CDR3 is TGTGCCACCAGTCGGACTTTCCAAGAGGCCCAGTACTTC.

To note about this clonotype: A much larger clone lies one base from this, so it may be a read error. The chain employs TRBV2 and TRBJ2-1, with TRBD2 identical over 10 bases. J was trimmed by 9 bases and V by 8 bases; bases with no gene match: 13. Germline V lookup: CDR1 SNHLY, CDR2 FYNNEI. The CDR3 length is 15 residues. CDR3 nucleotide sequence: TGTGCCAGCGGTGGGTGGCTAGCGGGAGTTTTTGAGCAGTTCTTC. Translating it yields CASGGWLAGVFEQFF.

This clonotype has a handful of counts. V usage is TRBV20-1 and J usage is TRBJ1-1; perhaps TRBD1 as D (6 bases). CDR1 is DFQATT and CDR2 is SNEGSKA in the germline V gene (reference sequence). V lost 6 bases and J lost 5, with 19 bases in between. The CDR3 is 14 residues long. In DNA, the CDR3 is TGCAGTGCCGGCGTGGGGGGGCCTCGGACTGAAGCTTTCTTT. It yields the protein CSAGVGGPRTEAFF.

The chain carries TRBV20-1 and TRBJ2-3; D remains unclear. The CDR3 is 15 residues long. Looked up from germline, CDR1 is DFQATT and CDR2 is SNEGSKA (reference sequence). The ends were cut back, 5 bases at V and 3 bases at J, with 18 bases in the middle. The CDR3 DNA is TGCAGTGCTTCTCCTCCCGGGCCTGGGACAGATACGCAGTATTTT. Translating it yields CSASPPGPGTDTQYF.

Ten or more counts support this clonotype. The V call is TRBV9, the J call TRBJ2-3, with 10 nucleotides matching TRBD2. From germline, CDR1 is SGDLS and CDR2 YYNGEE. V lost 3 bases to trimming and J lost 8 bases; unmatched junction nucleotides: 6. The CDR3 contains 14 residues. The CDR3 is CASSGGSGRVTQYF. CDR3 in DNA: TGTGCCAGCAGCGGGGGCAGCGGGAGGGTTACGCAGTATTTT.

This clonotype was detected ten times or more. This sequence joins TRBV15 and TRBJ2-6; the D is unclear. CDR1 and CDR2 from the germline V gene are LNHNV and YYDKDF (reference sequence). The CDR3 has 18 amino acids. The V end lost 0 bases, the J end lost 0 bases, and 12 bases lay between the germline ends. The CDR3 reads CATSRDSDLASGANVLTF. In DNA, the CDR3 is TGTGCCACCAGCAGAGACAGTGATCTGGCCTCTGGGGCCAACGTCCTGACTTTC.

Ten or more counts support this clonotype. The V call is TRBV9, the J call TRBJ2-7; 8 bases agree with TRBD1. Germline assignment: CDR1 SGDLS and CDR2 YYNGEE. The CDR3 spans 14 residues. V was clipped by 4 bases and J by 0 bases; unmatched bases: 3. The CDR3 here is CASSQTGDSYEQYF. The CDR3, as DNA: TGTGCCAGCAGCCAGACAGGGGACTCCTACGAGCAGTACTTC.

This clonotype was recorded many times. V and J are TRBV20-1 and TRBJ1-5; the D gene is possibly TRBD1 (5 bases). CDR3 length: 13 amino acids. Trimming removed 7 bases from V and 2 bases from J, with 12 bases in between. CDR1 and CDR2 (germline): DFQATT, SNEGSKA (reference sequence). CDR3 loop: CSVFQGGNQPQHF. The CDR3 DNA reads as TGCAGTGTTTTCCAGGGAGGCAATCAGCCCCAGCATTTT.

This clonotype was recorded a few times. The chain combines TRBV10-3 with TRBJ1-6, with a possible D match to TRBD1 (5 bases). This CDR3 region has 15 residues. The ends were cut back, 10 bases at V and 0 bases at J, with 13 bases in the middle. CDR1 is ENHRY and CDR2 is SYGVKD in the germline V gene. CDR3 coding DNA: TGTGCCAGCAGGGCAGCGAGCTCCTATAATTCACCCCTCCACTTT. It yields the protein CASRAASSYNSPLHF.

This clonotype was seen at least ten times. The chain recombines TRBV20-1 with TRBJ2-1; 12 positions match TRBD2. The germline CDR1 and CDR2 sequences are DFQATT and SNEGSKA (reference sequence). The CDR3 consists of 15 residues. The ends lost 6 bases at V and 8 bases at J; junction bases unmatched: 11. CDR3 residues: CSATKLAGGRDEQFF. CDR3 nucleotide sequence: TGCAGTGCCACAAAACTAGCGGGAGGACGGGATGAGCAGTTCTTC.

In this sample, this clonotype turned up a few times. This sequence joins TRBV20-1 and TRBJ2-7, with 11 bases aligning to TRBD2. Trimming removed 3 bases from V and 4 bases from J; junction bases left unmatched: 5. In germline, CDR1 is DFQATT, CDR2 SNEGSKA (reference sequence). This CDR3 has 14 residues. The CDR3 reads CSASTSGSLYEQYF. The CDR3, as DNA: TGCAGTGCTAGTACTAGCGGGAGTCTATACGAGCAGTACTTC.

This clonotype showed up many times. At one end the junction does not follow the germline gene, possibly because of a read error. The rearrangement uses TRBV7-7 and TRBJ2-2; D is unclear. CDR3 size: 13 residues. Germline values: CDR1 SSHAT, CDR2 FNYEAQ (reference sequence). The CDR3 DNA is TGTGCTAGCAGCTTAGACGGGCCCGGGGAGCTGTTTTTT. It is translated as CASSLDGPGELFF.

CDR3 nucleotide sequence: TGTGCCAGCAGCCAAGAAACTAGGGCATGGGAGCAGTACTTC. Translated, it gives CASSQETRAWEQYF. The V and J genes are TRBV7-2 and TRBJ2-7; maybe TRBD2 (5 bases). Germline V gives CDR1 SGHTA, CDR2 FQGNSA. Trimming shortened V by 5 bases and J by 7 bases, and 18 bases separated the two germline ends. CDR3 length equals 14 residues. The whole variable domain, filled in from reference TRBV7-2 and TRBJ2-7, reads GAGVSQSPSNKVTEKGKDVELRCDPISGHTALYWYRQSLGQGLEFLIYFQGNSAPDKSGLPSDRFSAERTGGSVSTLTIQRTQQEDSAVYLCASSQETRAWEQYFGPGTRLTVT.

The sample holds a few counts of this clonotype. J is TRBJ1-4 and V is TRBV15; D unresolved. The CDR3 spans 15 residues. Germline CDR1 reads LNHNV; CDR2 reads YYDKDF (reference sequence). Trimming left V 0 bases short and J 7 bases short, with 12 bases between. DNA for the CDR3: TGTGCCACCAGCAGAGATTGGGGTGAGACTGAAAAACTGTTTTTT. Encoded protein: CATSRDWGETEKLFF. Combining the CDR3 with reference TRBV15 and TRBJ1-4 gives the whole variable domain DAMVIQNPRYQVTQFGKPVTLSCSQTLNHNVMYWYQQKSSQAPKLLFHYYDKDFNNEADTPDNFQSRRPNTSFCFLDIRSPGLGDTAMYLCATSRDWGETEKLFFGSGTQLSVL.

This clonotype was counted at least ten times. The genes are TRBV9 and TRBJ2-7; 15 positions match TRBD2. The germline V gene encodes CDR1 SGDLS and CDR2 YYNGEE. With 3 bases clipped from V and 5 bases from J, the junction kept 6 bases outside the gene matches. The CDR3 spans 16 residues. Here the CDR3 reads CASSAKGLAGGHEQYF. The CDR3, as DNA: TGTGCCAGCAGCGCCAAGGGACTAGCGGGGGGTCACGAGCAGTACTTC.

V gene TRBV6-1 combines with J gene TRBJ1-1; 7 bases line up with TRBD1. CDR3 length equals 14 residues. Unmatched junction bases numbered 12, after V lost 8 bases and J lost 6 bases. Germline V gene lookup returns CDR1 MNHNS and CDR2 SASEGT. CDR3 in DNA: TGTGCCAGCTCACCAAGACAGGGTGACGCTGAAGCTTTCTTT. Translating it yields CASSPRQGDAEAFF.

This clonotype was detected ten times or more. As DNA, the CDR3 is TGTGCCAGCAGTGACAGGGACGGGTCACCCCTCCACTTT. Translating gives CASSDRDGSPLHF. This rearrangement joins TRBV3-1 to TRBJ1-6, with 7 bases identical to TRBD1. CDR1 LGHDT and CDR2 YNNKEL come from the germline V gene (reference sequence). The CDR3 is made up of 13 amino acids. Germline trimming cut 6 bases from V and 10 bases from J; bases unmatched to any gene: 6.

This clonotype was detected many times. The V gene is TRBV12-3 or TRBV12-4, the J gene TRBJ1-5, with a tentative D call TRBD1 (5 bases). V lost 6 bases, J lost 5 bases, and 17 bases lay in between. This CDR3 is 15 amino acids long. The CDR3 nucleotides read TGTGCCAGCAGCCGCAGGGAGAGGAACGATCAGCCCCAGCATTTT. Protein product: CASSRRERNDQPQHF.

This clonotype came up once. Here the CDR3 DNA reads TGTGCCACCAGTGACCACAGGGACCCCTACGAGCAGTACTTC. Translation gives CATSDHRDPYEQYF. The rearrangement links TRBV24-1 to TRBJ2-7; possible D gene TRBD1, 6 bases. This CDR3 is 14 amino acids long. V lost 4 bases to trimming and J lost 2 bases, with 11 bases between them. Per germline, CDR1 KGHDR and CDR2 SFDVKD.

This chain links TRBV7-9 with TRBJ2-7, with no clear D. Trimming took off 4 bases at V and 3 bases at J, with 7 bases between the two ends. Germline CDR1 is SEHNR and CDR2 is FQNEAQ (reference sequence). CDR3 length: 12 amino acids. The CDR3 DNA reads TGTGCCAGCAGCTCGGACCTCTACGAGCAGTACTTC. Its protein is CASSSDLYEQYF.

The chain is built from TRBV29-1 and TRBJ2-7; D may be TRBD1 (5 bases). V was trimmed by 4 bases and J by 6 bases, leaving 25 bases between them. The length of the CDR3 is 16 residues. Germline V gene lookup returns CDR1 SQVTM and CDR2 ANQGSEA. CDR3 coding DNA: TGCAGCGTTGTTTTAACTGGCAGGGCAATCTTCTCCGAGCAGTACTTC. Its protein product is CSVVLTGRAIFSEQYF.

This chain joins TRBV24-1 and TRBJ2-5, with 12 bases matching TRBD2. V lost 2 bases, J lost 1 base, and 4 bases stayed unmatched. The CDR3 is 17 residues long. CDR1 is KGHDR and CDR2 is SFDVKD in the germline V gene. The CDR3 spells CATSDSKLAGGQETQYF. As DNA, the CDR3 is TGTGCCACCAGTGATTCTAAACTAGCGGGGGGCCAAGAGACCCAGTACTTC.

In this sample, this clonotype turned up many times. This rearrangement joins TRBV7-6 to TRBJ1-3; 9 bases match TRBD1. V shed 3 bases and J 3 bases; nucleotides not matched to a gene: 6. The CDR3 totals 16 residues. In germline, CDR1 is SGHVS, CDR2 FNYEAQ. CDR3 sequence reads: CASSFRTGVGGNTIYF. For the CDR3, the DNA is TGTGCCAGCAGCTTTCGGACAGGGGTTGGTGGAAACACCATATATTTT.

The chain is built from TRBV9 and TRBJ2-2; TRBD2 agrees at 12 bases. The CDR3 spans 17 residues. V lost 4 bases to trimming and J lost 7 bases; unmatched junction nucleotides: 11. CDR1 SGDLS and CDR2 YYNGEE come from the germline V gene. DNA of the CDR3: TGTGCCAGCAGCCTACTAGCGGGGGGCCTACAAGTCGGGGAGCTGTTTTTT. Residues: CASSLLAGGLQVGELFF.